A selection of T cell receptor beta chains follows, all from one sample in a study of post-analysis software for immune sequencing data. TCRdb reprocessed the PCR reads via MiXCR and lists one record per CDR3 protein. The sample holds some 190,000 distinct CDR3 sequences, about 30% seen once. Source material: blood. These receptors all come from a girl under 18 with multiple sclerosis. The CDR3 runs from the conserved cysteine through the conserved F or W. D genes are given only for firm matches. A clone size is listed for some rows: how often the clone was seen (once, few, many), or a class if it is expanded.

V	D	size	length	J	CDR3	DNA
TRBV12-3/TRBV12-4	.	few	15	TRBJ1-2	CASSFYRVGGSGYTF	TGTGCCAGCAGTTTTTACAGGGTGGGCGGCTCTGGCTACACCTTC
TRBV18	.	.	15	TRBJ2-3	CASSPITGSTDTQYF	TGTGCCAGCTCACCAATTACGGGGAGCACAGATACGCAGTATTTT
TRBV5-1	TRBD1	.	16	TRBJ2-2	CASSPMGQGAAGELFF	TGCGCCAGCAGCCCAATGGGACAGGGAGCGGCGGGGGAGCTGTTTTTT
TRBV21-1	.	few	18	TRBJ2-2	CASSTGGSTSGGTGELFF	TGTGCCAGCAGCACGGGAGGGTCAACTAGCGGGGGCACCGGGGAGCTGTTTTTT
TRBV5-1	.	many	15	TRBJ2-7	CASSLAAPGSYEQYF	TGCGCCAGCAGCTTGGCTGCTCCGGGGTCCTACGAGCAGTACTTC
TRBV29-1	TRBD1	many	13	TRBJ2-5	CSPLKGQQETQYF	TGCAGCCCACTGAAGGGACAGCAAGAGACCCAGTACTTC
TRBV7-9	TRBD2	.	14	TRBJ2-7	CASSHARREYEQYF	TGTGCCAGCAGCCATGCGAGGCGGGAGTACGAGCAATACTTC
TRBV20-1	.	.	13	TRBJ2-7	CSASDQVVFEQYF	TGCAGTGCTAGCGACCAGGTAGTGTTCGAGCAGTACTTC
TRBV7-9	.	.	15	TRBJ1-3	CASSPGPTGGNTIYF	TGTGCCAGCAGTCCTGGGCCCACCGGGGGAAACACCATATATTTT
TRBV6-1	TRBD2	many	16	TRBJ2-3	CASSISKGLVADTQYF	TGTGCCAGCAGTATATCCAAGGGACTAGTGGCCGATACGCAGTATTTT
TRBV7-8	TRBD2	few	15	TRBJ2-2	CASSNGLANTGELFF	TGTGCCAGCAGCAACGGACTAGCGAACACCGGGGAGCTGTTTTTT
TRBV28	.	many	14	TRBJ2-1	CASSLRGVYNEQFF	TGTGCCAGCAGCCTCCGCGGGGTCTACAATGAGCAGTTCTTC
TRBV20-1	TRBD2	many	16	TRBJ2-1	CSAPRAETSGRGEQFF	TGCAGTGCCCCGCGTGCCGAGACTAGCGGGAGAGGTGAGCAGTTCTTC
TRBV20-1	TRBD2	.	15	TRBJ2-3	CSGARSAGVTDSQYF	TGCAGTGGGGCAAGGTCAGCGGGAGTGACAGATTCGCAGTATTTT
TRBV29-1	TRBD2	many	15	TRBJ2-3	CSVTTSGGRTDTQYF	TGCAGCGTGACTACTAGCGGGGGACGCACAGATACGCAGTATTTT
TRBV20-1	TRBD1	many	13	TRBJ2-7	CSASGQGAGEQYF	TGCAGTGCTTCGGGACAGGGGGCTGGGGAGCAGTACTTC
TRBV20-1	.	many	13	TRBJ2-7	CSARGRPSPEQYF	TGCAGTGCTAGAGGAAGGCCCTCCCCCGAGCAGTACTTC
TRBV5-1	TRBD1	.	16	TRBJ2-5	CASSLAGTGNQETQYF	TGCGCCAGCAGCTTGGCCGGGACAGGGAACCAAGAGACCCAGTACTTC
TRBV20-1	TRBD2	.	14	TRBJ2-5	CSAKLAGGSGEQYF	TGCAGTGCAAAACTAGCGGGAGGGTCAGGGGAGCAGTACTTC
TRBV11-2	.	few	15	TRBJ2-1	CASSLASSSYNEQFF	TGTGCCAGCAGCCTCGCCTCGTCTTCCTACAATGAGCAGTTCTTC
TRBV2	.	.	14	TRBJ2-7	CASSASVGSYEQYF	TGTGCCAGCAGTGCATCGGTGGGCTCCTACGAGCAGTACTTC
TRBV27	.	many	14	TRBJ2-7	CASSLGRGSYEQYF	TGTGCCAGCAGTTTGGGACGGGGATCCTACGAGCAGTACTTC
TRBV20-1	TRBD1	.	14	TRBJ1-4	CSAPRQGAVEKLFF	TGCAGTGCTCCTCGACAGGGGGCGGTTGAAAAACTGTTTTTT
TRBV7-8	.	many	16	TRBJ2-3	CASSLEGFTSTDTQYF	TGTGCCAGCAGCTTAGAGGGGTTTACTAGCACAGATACGCAGTATTTT
TRBV6-5	TRBD2	few	15	TRBJ2-1	CASSYRTSGHHEQFF	TGTGCCAGCAGTTACAGGACTAGCGGACACCATGAACAGTTCTTC
TRBV20-1	TRBD2	.	14	TRBJ2-1	CSARASGGTGEQFF	TGCAGTGCTCGGGCTAGCGGGGGGACCGGCGAGCAGTTCTTC
TRBV7-2	.	many	14	TRBJ2-5	CASSFSGTQETQYF	TGTGCCAGCAGCTTCTCCGGGACTCAAGAGACCCAGTACTTC
TRBV7-2	.	few	15	TRBJ1-5	CASSFRHGGNQPQHF	TGTGCCAGCAGCTTTAGGCACGGTGGCAATCAGCCCCAGCATTTT
TRBV30	.	.	14	TRBJ1-1	CAWDFGTANTEAFF	TGTGCCTGGGACTTCGGGACCGCCAACACTGAAGCTTTCTTT
TRBV7-3	TRBD2	.	16	TRBJ2-1	CASSLWASGTNNEQFF	TGTGCCAGCAGCTTATGGGCTAGCGGGACCAACAATGAGCAGTTCTTC
TRBV5-1	.	.	14	TRBJ2-4	CASSLDSFKNIQYF	TGCGCCAGCAGCTTGGACTCTTTCAAAAACATTCAGTACTTC
TRBV6-6	.	many	13	TRBJ1-5	CASSYEAAQPQHF	TGTGCCAGCAGTTACGAGGCGGCCCAGCCCCAGCATTTT
TRBV7-2	TRBD2	.	13	TRBJ2-1	CASNLGGTEEQFF	TGTGCCAGCAACCTCGGGGGGACTGAGGAGCAGTTCTTC
TRBV29-1	TRBD2	.	15	TRBJ2-3	CSVEKTSSGTDTQYF	TGCAGCGTTGAAAAGACTAGCTCGGGGACAGATACGCAGTATTTT
TRBV7-9	TRBD2	.	18	TRBJ2-1	CASSSAAGGLANYNEQFF	TGTGCCAGCAGCTCCGCCGCTGGGGGACTAGCGAACTACAATGAGCAGTTCTTC
TRBV5-6	.	.	16	TRBJ1-1	CASSLAPGRRGTEAFF	TGTGCCAGCAGCTTGGCACCGGGGCGCAGAGGGACTGAAGCTTTCTTT
TRBV20-1	.	many	14	TRBJ2-1	CSASLVGTYNEQFF	TGCAGTGCTAGCCTCGTAGGGACCTACAATGAGCAGTTCTTC
TRBV7-3	.	.	14	TRBJ2-3	CASGRDSPVDTQYF	TGTGCCAGCGGCCGGGACTCCCCGGTAGATACGCAGTATTTT
TRBV29-1	.	many	13	TRBJ2-7	CSVLGQGGYEQYF	TGCAGCGTTTTAGGACAGGGAGGGTACGAGCAGTACTTC
TRBV6-5	TRBD2	many	14	TRBJ2-3	CASSSILGRVTQYF	TGTGCCAGCAGTTCCATATTAGGGAGGGTTACGCAGTATTTT
TRBV3-1	.	many	12	TRBJ2-7	CASSHNDYEQYF	TGTGCCAGCAGCCACAACGACTACGAGCAGTACTTC
TRBV7-2	TRBD2	.	17	TRBJ2-3	CASSLGRLAGYTDTQYF	TGTGCCAGCAGCTTAGGTCGGCTAGCGGGGTACACAGATACGCAGTATTTT
TRBV18	.	few	15	TRBJ2-2	CASSETVTNTGELFF	TGTGCCAGCTCAGAGACAGTAACAAACACCGGGGAGCTGTTTTTT
TRBV11-2	.	.	14	TRBJ2-1	CASSLEGGYNEQFF	TGTGCCAGCAGCTTAGAGGGCGGCTACAATGAGCAGTTCTTC
TRBV20-1	.	many	13	TRBJ2-3	CSARPRVSDTQYF	TGCAGTGCTAGACCCAGGGTGTCAGATACGCAGTATTTT
TRBV12-3/TRBV12-4	.	many	16	TRBJ2-1	CASSPPGAAAYNEQFF	TGTGCCAGCAGTCCCCCTGGGGCGGCCGCCTACAATGAGCAGTTCTTC
TRBV5-1	.	.	15	TRBJ2-5	CASSLAGSGRETQYF	TGCGCCAGCAGCTTGGCGGGGTCAGGTCGAGAGACCCAGTACTTC
TRBV5-1	.	many	15	TRBJ2-7	CASVPNAGQINEQYF	TGCGCCAGCGTTCCAAATGCCGGACAGATCAACGAGCAGTACTTC
TRBV28	.	few	16	TRBJ2-7	CASSLSWGTPPYEQYF	TGTGCCAGCAGTTTATCATGGGGGACACCTCCCTACGAGCAGTACTTC
TRBV9	.	.	15	TRBJ2-1	CASSVVGRGSNEQFF	TGTGCCAGCAGCGTAGTTGGCAGAGGCTCAAATGAGCAGTTCTTC
TRBV29-1	.	many	12	TRBJ2-5	CSVRTGQETQYF	TGCAGCGTTCGGACTGGACAAGAGACCCAGTACTTC
TRBV28	.	many	14	TRBJ1-2	CASSWGGANYGYTF	TGTGCCAGCAGTTGGGGGGGGGCGAACTATGGCTACACCTTC
TRBV12-3/TRBV12-4	.	few	13	TRBJ1-2	CASRPWGNYGYTF	TGTGCCAGCAGGCCCTGGGGGAACTATGGCTACACCTTC
TRBV29-1	TRBD2	.	14	TRBJ2-2	CSARAGTNTGERFF	TGCAGCGCCCGAGCGGGGACGAACACCGGGGAGCGGTTTTTT
TRBV29-1	.	many	12	TRBJ2-1	CSVGLSYNEQFF	TGCAGCGTTGGACTTTCTTACAATGAGCAGTTCTTC
TRBV5-1	.	.	14	TRBJ1-1	CASSWDTMNTEAFF	TGCGCCAGCAGTTGGGACACCATGAACACTGAAGCTTTCTTT